This paragraph covers one T cell receptor beta chain sequence. The data stem from a study of OX40 agonist ivuxolimab in advanced cancers. Method: immunoSEQ multiplex PCR; TCRdb's copy keeps in-frame clones and lacks some. The sample consists of tens of thousands of clones, almost 85% of them appearing once. Sequenced material: CD4+ or CD8+ T cells sorted from blood, taken in a trial of the OX40 agonist ivuxolimab. The source is an adult with an advanced solid tumor such as melanoma, head and neck, liver or kidney cancer.

This CDR3 reads CASSPRAAGAYEQYF. The CDR3 DNA reads as TGTGCCAGCAGTCCCAGGGCCGCGGGAGCCTACGAGCAGTACTTC. The chain employs TRBV28 and TRBJ2-7; 7 bases map to TRBD2. V trimming: 5 bases; J trimming: 2 bases; junction bases outside the gene matches: 9. The CDR3 has 15 residues. Germline loops: CDR1 MDHEN, CDR2 SYDVKM.